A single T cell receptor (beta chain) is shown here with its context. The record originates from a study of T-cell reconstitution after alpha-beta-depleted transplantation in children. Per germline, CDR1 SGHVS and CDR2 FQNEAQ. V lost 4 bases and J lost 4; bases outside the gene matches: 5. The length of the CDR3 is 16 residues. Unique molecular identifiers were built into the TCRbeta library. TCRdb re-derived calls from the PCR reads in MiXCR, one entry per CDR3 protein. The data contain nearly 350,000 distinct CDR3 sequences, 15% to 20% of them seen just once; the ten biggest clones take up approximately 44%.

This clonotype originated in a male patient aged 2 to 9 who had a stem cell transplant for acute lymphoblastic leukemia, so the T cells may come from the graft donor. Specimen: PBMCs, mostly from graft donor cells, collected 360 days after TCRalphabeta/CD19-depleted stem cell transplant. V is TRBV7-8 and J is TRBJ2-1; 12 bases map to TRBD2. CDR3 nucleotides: TGTGCCAGCAGCTCGTCGACTAGCGGGAGATACAATGAGCAGTTCTTC. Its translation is CASSSSTSGRYNEQFF. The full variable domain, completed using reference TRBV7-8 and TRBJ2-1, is GAGVSQSPRYKVAKRGQDVALRCDPISGHVSLFWYQQALGQGPEFLTYFQNEAQLDKSGLPSDRFFAERPEGSVSTLKIQRTQQEDSAVYLCASSSSTSGRYNEQFFGPGTRLTVL.